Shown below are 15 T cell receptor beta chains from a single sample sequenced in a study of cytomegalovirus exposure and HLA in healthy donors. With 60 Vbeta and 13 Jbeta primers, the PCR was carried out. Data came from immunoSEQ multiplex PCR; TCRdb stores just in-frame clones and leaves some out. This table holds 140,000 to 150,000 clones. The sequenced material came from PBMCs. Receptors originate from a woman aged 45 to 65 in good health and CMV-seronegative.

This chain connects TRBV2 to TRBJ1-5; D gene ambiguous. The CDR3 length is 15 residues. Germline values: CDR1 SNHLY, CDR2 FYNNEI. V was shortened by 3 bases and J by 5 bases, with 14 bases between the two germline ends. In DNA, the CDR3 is TGTGCCAGCAGTGAGCTCGGAGGGTCGGATCAGCCCCAGCATTTT. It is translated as CASSELGGSDQPQHF.

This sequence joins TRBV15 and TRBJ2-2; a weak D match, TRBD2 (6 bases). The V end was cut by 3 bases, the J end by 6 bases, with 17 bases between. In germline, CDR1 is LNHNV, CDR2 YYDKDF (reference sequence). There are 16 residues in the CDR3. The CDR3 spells CATSRGRDSLSGELFF. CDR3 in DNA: TGTGCCACCAGCAGGGGGCGGGACTCACTCTCCGGGGAGCTGTTTTTT.

CDR3 sequence reads: CASSTGTSVYNEQFF. The CDR3 region has the DNA TGCGCCAGCAGCACCGGGACTAGCGTATACAATGAGCAGTTCTTC. This chain connects TRBV5-1 to TRBJ2-1; 10 bases agree with TRBD2. Unmatched junction bases numbered 5, after V lost 4 bases and J lost 4 bases. The CDR3 is 15 residues long. CDR1 is SGHRS, CDR2 YFSETQ, per germline.

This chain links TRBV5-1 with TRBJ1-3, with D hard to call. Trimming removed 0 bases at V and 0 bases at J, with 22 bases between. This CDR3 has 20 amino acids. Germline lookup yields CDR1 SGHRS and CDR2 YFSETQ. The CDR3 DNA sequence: TGCGCCAGCAGCTTGGAACCGTATGTAAAAAACAGCCACTCTGGAAACACCATATATTTT. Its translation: CASSLEPYVKNSHSGNTIYF.

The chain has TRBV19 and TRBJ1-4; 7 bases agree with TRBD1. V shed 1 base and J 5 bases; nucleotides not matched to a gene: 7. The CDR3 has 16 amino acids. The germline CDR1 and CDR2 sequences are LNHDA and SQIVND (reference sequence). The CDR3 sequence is CASSIGRGLRNEKLFF. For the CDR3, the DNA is TGTGCCAGTAGTATAGGGAGGGGGCTGAGGAATGAAAAACTGTTTTTT.

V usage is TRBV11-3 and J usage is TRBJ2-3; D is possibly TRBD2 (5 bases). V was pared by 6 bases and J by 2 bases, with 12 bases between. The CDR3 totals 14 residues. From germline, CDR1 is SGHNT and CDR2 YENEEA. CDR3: CASSSGYNTDTQYF. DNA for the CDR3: TGTGCCAGCAGTTCGGGATACAACACAGATACGCAGTATTTT.

CDR3 region: CASSGGQTVTGELFF. The CDR3 region has the DNA TGTGCCAGCAGCGGGGGACAGACAGTCACCGGGGAGCTGTTTTTT. The chain joins TRBV9 to TRBJ2-2; 7 bases fit TRBD1. Germline V CDR1 and CDR2: SGDLS, YYNGEE. The CDR3 loop spans 15 amino acids. V lost 3 bases to trimming and J lost 4 bases; unmatched junction nucleotides: 6. Full variable domain (outside the CDR3, taken from reference TRBV9 and TRBJ2-2): DSGVTQTPKHLITATGQRVTLRCSPRSGDLSVYWYQQSLDQGLQFLIQYYNGEERAKGNILERFSAQQFPDLHSELNLSSLELGDSALYFCASSGGQTVTGELFFGEGSRLTVL.

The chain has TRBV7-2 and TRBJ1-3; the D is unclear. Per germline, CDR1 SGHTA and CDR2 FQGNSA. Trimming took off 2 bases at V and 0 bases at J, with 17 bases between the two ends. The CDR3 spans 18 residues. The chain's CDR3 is CASSLYPPGSSSGNTIYF. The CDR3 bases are TGTGCCAGCAGCTTATACCCGCCGGGGAGTAGCTCTGGAAACACCATATATTTT.

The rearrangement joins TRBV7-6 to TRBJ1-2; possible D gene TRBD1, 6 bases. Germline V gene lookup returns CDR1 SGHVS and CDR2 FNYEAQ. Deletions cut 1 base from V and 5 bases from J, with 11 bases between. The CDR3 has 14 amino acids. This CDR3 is CASSLGTASYGYTF. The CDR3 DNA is TGTGCCAGCAGCTTAGGGACAGCAAGTTATGGCTACACCTTC.

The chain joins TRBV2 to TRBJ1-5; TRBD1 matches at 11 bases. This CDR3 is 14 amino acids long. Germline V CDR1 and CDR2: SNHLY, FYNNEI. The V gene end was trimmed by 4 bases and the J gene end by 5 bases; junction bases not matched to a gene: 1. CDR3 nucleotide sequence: TGTGCCAGCAGTGTGGGACAGGGGGATCAGCCCCAGCATTTT. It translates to CASSVGQGDQPQHF.

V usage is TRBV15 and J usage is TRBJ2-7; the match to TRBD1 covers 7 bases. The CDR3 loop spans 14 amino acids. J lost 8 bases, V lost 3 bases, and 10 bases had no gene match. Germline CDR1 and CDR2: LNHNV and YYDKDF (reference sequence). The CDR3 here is CATSSDRASPQQYF. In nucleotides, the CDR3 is TGTGCCACCAGCAGCGACAGGGCCTCCCCCCAGCAGTACTTC.

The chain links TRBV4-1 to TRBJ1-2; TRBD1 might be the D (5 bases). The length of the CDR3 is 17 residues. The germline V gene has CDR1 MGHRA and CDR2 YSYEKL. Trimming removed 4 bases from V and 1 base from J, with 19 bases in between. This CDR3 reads CASSPLSQGGLNYGYTF. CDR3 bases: TGCGCCAGCAGCCCTCTTAGCCAGGGAGGACTTAACTATGGCTACACCTTC.

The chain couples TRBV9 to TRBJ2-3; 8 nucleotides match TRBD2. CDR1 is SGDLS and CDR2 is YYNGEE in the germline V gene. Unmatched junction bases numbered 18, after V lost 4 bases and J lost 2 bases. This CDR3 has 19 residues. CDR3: CASSPLRTAGETATDTQYF. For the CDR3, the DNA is TGTGCCAGCAGCCCTCTTAGAACAGCGGGAGAAACGGCCACAGATACGCAGTATTTT.

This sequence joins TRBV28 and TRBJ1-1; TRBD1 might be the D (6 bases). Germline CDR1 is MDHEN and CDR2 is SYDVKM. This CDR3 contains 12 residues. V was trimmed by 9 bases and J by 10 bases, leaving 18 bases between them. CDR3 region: CARPGQRLSAFF. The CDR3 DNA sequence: TGTGCCAGGCCGGGACAAAGGCTTTCAGCTTTCTTT.

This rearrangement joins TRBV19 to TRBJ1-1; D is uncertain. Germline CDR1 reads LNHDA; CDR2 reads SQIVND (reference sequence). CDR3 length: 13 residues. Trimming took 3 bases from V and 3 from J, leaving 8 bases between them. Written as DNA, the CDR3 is TGTGCCAGTAGTATGGAGACCTACACTGAAGCTTTCTTT. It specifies CASSMETYTEAFF.